This TCR beta chain derives from a study of T cell repertoires in cytomegalovirus infection (dated by TCRdb to about 2019). Some background on the complete study: Donor HLA type was relevant to the analysis, because carriage of CMV infection together with the matching HLA type was indicated by public TCR beta signatures. Summary of the overall study and its limitations: In both this cohort and an independent cohort of some 350 donors, the cumulative frequency of public TCR beta family members distinguished carriers of CMV infection plus the relevant HLA type. The ex vivo response was dominated by HLA-C-restricted CMV-specific TCR beta clonotypes, which also provided the single most frequent clonotype in two of eight donors.

Points on this clonotype: The antigen this receptor binds is unknown. No base quality information exists; no much larger clone differs at one position.

The CDR3 goes from the cysteine to the phenylalanine over 17 residues. Only the CDR3 portion is preserved as DNA: 51 bases, with reading frame beginning at the first base. The V and J ends are trimmed by 2 bases and 6 bases, leaving 19 bases between them. CDR1 is given as MDHEN and CDR2 as SYDVKM, both from the germline V gene. TCRdb shows the sequencer as Illumina HiSeq 1500. TCRdb ran its own pipeline on the public reads, namely fastp trimming at Q25 and MiXCR clone calling, and kept in-frame beta chains. Entries are consolidated by CDR3 protein sequence, retaining the most common genes and DNA. This sample lists 310,000 or so distinct CDR3 sequences; roughly a quarter were detected once. Together, the top ten hold more than 11% of the sample.

The origin of this receptor is a human donor in good health (CMV status not recorded). Some clones in this sample may be carry-over from other donors' samples. Sequenced material: PBMCs. The V and J genes are TRBV28 and TRBJ2-2; the best D guess is TRBD1, with 5 bases matching. The nucleotides are TGTGCCAGCAGTTTAATTCAGGGTCGGGTCGATGCCGGGGAGCTGTTTTTT. It translates as CASSLIQGRVDAGELFF.